The 11 T cell receptor beta chains listed next were all sequenced from one sample in a study of PD-1 blockade in classical Hodgkin lymphoma. Indicated time point: newly diagnosed, previously untreated cHL patient sample. PBMCs were thawed, and CD8+ T cells were then isolated from them by magnetic negative selection. Some clones are missing from TCRdb's copy, which holds only in-frame ones; the method was immunoSEQ multiplex PCR. The data hold approximately 2,200 clones, with 60% to 75% observed a single time. Sequenced: CD8+ T cells from blood. The origin of the receptors is a human donor with classical Hodgkin lymphoma.

There are a few counts of this clone. This chain's CDR3 is CASSLEGGSGNTIYF. The CDR3 DNA reads TGTGCCAGCAGCTTGGAGGGGGGCTCTGGAAACACCATATATTTT. J is TRBJ1-3 and V is TRBV5-5; D perhaps matches TRBD1 (6 bases). This CDR3 region has 15 residues. Trimming took 0 bases from V and 0 from J, leaving 7 bases between them. CDR1 is SGHKS and CDR2 is YYEKEE in the germline V gene (reference sequence).

The chain employs TRBV27 and TRBJ2-5; TRBD2 might be the D (5 bases). Trimming pared 1 base from V and 0 bases from J, leaving 9 bases between. CDR3 size: 15 residues. The germline gives CDR1 MNHEY, CDR2 SMNVEV (reference sequence). The CDR3 DNA follows: TGTGCCAGCAGTTTATTCTTCGGGGACCAAGAGACCCAGTACTTC. Protein: CASSLFFGDQETQYF.

CDR3 sequence reads: CASRQDPYNEQFF. In DNA, the CDR3 is TGTGCCAGCAGACAAGACCCCTACAATGAGCAGTTCTTC. The chain combines TRBV7-9 with TRBJ2-1; D is ambiguous. This CDR3 is built from 13 residues. The germline V and J ends were trimmed by 6 bases and 2 bases, with 8 bases remaining between them. CDR1 and CDR2 (germline): SEHNR, FQNEAQ (reference sequence).

The V call is TRBV2, the J call TRBJ1-6; D is unclear. This CDR3 region has 16 residues. V lost 9 bases, J lost 0 bases, and 15 bases lay in between. The germline V gene encodes CDR1 SNHLY and CDR2 FYNNEI. In DNA, the CDR3 is TGTGCCAGTGGAAGTCAGGATCCCTCCTATAATTCACCCCTCCACTTT. It yields the protein CASGSQDPSYNSPLHF.

This sequence joins TRBV6-5 and TRBJ1-1, with 10 bases that match TRBD1. CDR3 size: 14 residues. V was clipped by 5 bases and J by 3 bases; unmatched bases: 3. In germline, CDR1 is MNHEY, CDR2 SVGAGI. CDR3 bases: TGTGCCAGCAGTACAGGGACAGGGGACACTGAAGCTTTCTTT. Translating gives CASSTGTGDTEAFF.

CDR3 DNA sequence: TGTGCCAGCAGCTTCTCCAGCGGGGGTGGGGAGCAGTACTTC. Its protein is CASSFSSGGGEQYF. This rearrangement joins TRBV5-6 to TRBJ2-7, with 8 bases fitting TRBD2. This CDR3 is 14 amino acids long. Looked up from germline, CDR1 is SGHDT and CDR2 is YYEEEE. J was trimmed by 7 bases and V by 2 bases; bases with no gene match: 8.

Concerning this clone: The sample holds other DNA sequences that translate to the same CDR3. The chain carries TRBV6-1 and TRBJ2-3; D unclear. Germline CDR1 reads MNHNS; CDR2 reads SASEGT. Trimming removed 8 bases at V and 2 bases at J, with 5 bases between. The CDR3 covers 11 residues. CDR3 DNA: TGTGCCAGCTCCGACACAGATACGCAGTATTTT. Amino acid sequence: CASSDTDTQYF.

This clone occurred once. V gene TRBV6-1 combines with J gene TRBJ1-5, with 9 bases identical to TRBD1. V lost 6 bases and J lost 6; bases outside the gene matches: 9. The germline CDR1 and CDR2 sequences are MNHNS and SASEGT. There are 15 residues in the CDR3. Written as DNA, the CDR3 is TGTGCCAGCAGCGAAATGGACAGGGGAAGTCAGCCCCAGCATTTT. Its protein product is CASSEMDRGSQPQHF.

A few counts support this clone. This sequence joins TRBV7-9 and TRBJ2-1, with TRBD2 matching 9 bases. The CDR3 totals 15 residues. Germline V gene data show CDR1 as SEHNR and CDR2 as FQNEAQ (reference sequence). Trimming removed 4 bases from V and 10 bases from J; junction bases left unmatched: 11. The CDR3 DNA follows: TGTGCCAGCAGCTCCCGACTAGCGGTATTAGAAGAGCAGTTCTTC. It specifies CASSSRLAVLEEQFF.

The chain combines TRBV7-2 with TRBJ2-2; D call uncertain. The CDR3 consists of 11 residues. Germline V lookup: CDR1 SGHTA, CDR2 FQGNSA. Trimming pared 10 bases from V and 6 bases from J, leaving 9 bases between. The CDR3 reads CATTVAGELFF. Written as DNA, the CDR3 is TGTGCCACAACGGTAGCCGGGGAGCTGTTTTTT.

The V call is TRBV5-4, the J call TRBJ1-1, with 11 positions matching TRBD1. CDR3 size: 16 residues. V lost 4 bases and J lost 8; bases outside the gene matches: 13. Germline V gives CDR1 SGHNT, CDR2 YYREEE (reference sequence). CDR3 in DNA: TGTGCCAGCAGCACACCATCTAACCGGGACAGGGGGGAAGCTTTCTTT. It is translated as CASSTPSNRDRGEAFF.